The clone carrying this TCR beta chain has only one observation. This record comes from a study of blood T cell repertoires in COVID-19. This CDR3 comprises 16 residues. After removal of 0 bases from V and 2 bases from J, the junction contained 3 bases not matched to a gene. CDR1 is GTSNPN, CDR2 SVGIG, per germline (reference sequence). Some clones are missing from TCRdb's copy, which holds only in-frame ones; the method was immunoSEQ multiplex PCR. The sample includes over 200,000 clones, roughly nine tenths seen only once; the top ten take 0.82%. The TCR sequence derives from a man aged 60 to 75 with COVID-19, enrolled during active disease. The V gene is TRBV30, the J gene TRBJ2-3; TRBD2 agrees at 12 bases. Sequenced material: peripheral blood. The CDR3 here is CAWSVGLAGNTDTQYF. CDR3 coding DNA: TGTGCCTGGAGTGTAGGACTAGCGGGGAACACAGATACGCAGTATTTT.